This T cell receptor (beta chain) was sequenced during a study of CD8 T cells in Susac syndrome. An input of roughly 0.5 to 1 ug of RNA was subjected to reverse transcription using random hexamers. The authors amplified TCR beta CDR3 across 54 Vbeta and 13 Jbeta using immunoSEQ multiplex PCR. TCRdb used MiXCR to reprocess the immunoSEQ multiplex PCR reads, holding one entry per CDR3 protein. The table records about 200,000 distinct CDR3 sequences, around 95% of them present only once. A word on this clonotype: Antigen specificity is unknown.

The study, taken as a whole, reports: The study's TCR sequencing and HLA analysis covered a relatively small number of individuals, and the study acknowledged this.

The study sequenced TCR beta in blood CD8+ and CD4+ T cells. Stable or active relapsing-remitting multiple sclerosis, untreated and meeting revised McDonald criteria, defined the controls. This CDR3 has 11 amino acids. Germline V CDR1 and CDR2: GTSNPN, SVGIG (reference sequence). J lost 10 bases, V lost 5 bases, and 6 bases had no gene match. The rearrangement links TRBV30 to TRBJ1-1; 8 bases agree with TRBD1. This receptor was obtained from a human donor with multiple sclerosis. The sample taken for sequencing was CD4+ T cells from PBMCs. The CDR3, as DNA: TGTGCCTGGGGTGGCGACAGGGGAGCTTTCTTT. Amino acid sequence: CAWGGDRGAFF.